The rows below give T cell receptor beta chains drawn from one sample of a study of T-cell memory formation after mild COVID-19. TCRdb reprocessed the 5' RACE reads via MiXCR and lists one record per CDR3 protein. This sample has 450,000 or so distinct CDR3 sequences, with 20% found just once. Sequenced input: PBMCs or a T cell subset sorted from them (not recorded which). Receptors originate from an adult woman who had mild COVID-19 (a few samples of this study predate the infection). Cell type and time point are not known. The CDR3 runs from the conserved cysteine through the conserved F or W. Fields, in order: clone size, D gene, V gene, J gene, CDR3 DNA, CDR3 protein. The D gene is left open where the match is weak. Only some rows state a clone size, as once, few, many or a class for expanded clones.

>-|-|TRBV18|TRBJ1-2
TGTGCCAGCTCCCTCGCAGCGGGGGTTGACTATGGCTACACCTTC
CASSLAAGVDYGYTF
>few|-|TRBV9|TRBJ2-7
TGTGCCAGCAGTTCGTCAGCCGAGCAGTACTTC
CASSSSAEQYF
>few|-|TRBV10-3|TRBJ1-6
TGTGCCATCAAGGGAACGGCTAAGGTATCACCCCTCCACTTT
CAIKGTAKVSPLHF
>few|-|TRBV20-1|TRBJ2-3
TGCAGTGCTAGAGAACAGGACTCCACAGATACGCAGTATTTT
CSAREQDSTDTQYF
>-|TRBD2|TRBV5-1|TRBJ2-5
TGCGCCAGCCCGCCCACGGGGGGACAAGAGACCCAGTACTTC
CASPPTGGQETQYF
>few|-|TRBV3-1|TRBJ2-1
TGTGCCAGCAGCCAAGATCTGGGGGCCGCCAATGAGCAGTTCTTC
CASSQDLGAANEQFF
>few|TRBD1|TRBV5-1|TRBJ1-6
TGCGCCAGCAGCTTGTCCGGGACAGGTCAATCACCCCTCCACTTT
CASSLSGTGQSPLHF
>many|-|TRBV5-1|TRBJ2-5
TGCGCCAGCAGCTTGACGAATCAGGGTGGTGAGACCCAGTACTTC
CASSLTNQGGETQYF
>many|-|TRBV21-1|TRBJ2-7
TGTGCCAGCAGCTCTAACAAGGAGGGACGAGGACACTACGAGCAGTACTTC
CASSSNKEGRGHYEQYF
>-|-|TRBV29-1|TRBJ1-2
TGCAGCGTTTTTGGGGCTGGTGGCTACACCTTC
CSVFGAGGYTF
>few|TRBD1|TRBV5-1|TRBJ2-1
TGCGCCAGCAGCCCCGGACAGGGGGAAAATGAGCAGTTCTTC
CASSPGQGENEQFF
>-|-|TRBV15|TRBJ1-3
TGTGCCACCAGCAGAGATAGATCTGGAAACACCATATATTTT
CATSRDRSGNTIYF
>-|-|TRBV19|TRBJ1-2
TGTGCCAGTAGTAGCTTAAGTGGACGGCTCCATGGCTACACCTTC
CASSSLSGRLHGYTF
>-|TRBD1|TRBV9|TRBJ2-1
TGTGCCAGCAGCGTGGAGGACAGGGCCAATGAGCAGTTCTTC
CASSVEDRANEQFF
>-|-|TRBV4-2|TRBJ2-3
TGTGCCAGCAGCCAAGATAGGGACCTCACAGATACGCAGTATTTT
CASSQDRDLTDTQYF
>-|TRBD1|TRBV7-8|TRBJ2-7
TGTGCCAGCAGCCCCGCCGACAGGGGCGGCTACGAGCAGTACTTC
CASSPADRGGYEQYF
>-|TRBD2|TRBV20-1|TRBJ2-1
TGCAGTGCTAGAGATGGGACTAGCGGAAACAATGAGCAGTTCTTC
CSARDGTSGNNEQFF
>-|-|TRBV4-2|TRBJ2-1
TGTGCCAGCAGCCAAACCGGCAATGAGCAGTTCTTC
CASSQTGNEQFF
>-|-|TRBV12-3/TRBV12-4|TRBJ1-2
TGTGCCAGCGGAGAAGACAGTATAAGCTATGGCTACACCTTC
CASGEDSISYGYTF
>few|-|TRBV20-1|TRBJ1-5
TGCAGTGCTAGAGACGCAGGGGCGAGTAATCAGCCCCAGCATTTT
CSARDAGASNQPQHF
>few|-|TRBV24-1|TRBJ2-1
TGTGCCACCGGGGACATTGACTCCTACAATGAGCAGTTCTTC
CATGDIDSYNEQFF
>-|TRBD2|TRBV30|TRBJ2-1
TGTGCCTGGAGTCAGGAGCGGGGGGTGAAAAATGAGCAGTTCTTC
CAWSQERGVKNEQFF
>-|-|TRBV3-1|TRBJ2-7
TGTGCCAGCAGCCAAGATGGCAGCGTAGCCTCCTACGAGCAGTACTTC
CASSQDGSVASYEQYF
>few|-|TRBV19|TRBJ1-5
TGTGCCAGTAGTATTGAGACAGGCAATCAGCCCCAGCATTTT
CASSIETGNQPQHF
>few|-|TRBV5-6|TRBJ1-2
TGTGCCAGCAGCTTGCCTATCGGCAGGGACGGCTACACCTTC
CASSLPIGRDGYTF
>few|TRBD2|TRBV11-2|TRBJ2-3
TGTGCCAGCAGCGCAATGACTAGCGGGGCGGATACGCAGTATTTT
CASSAMTSGADTQYF
>few|TRBD2|TRBV12-3/TRBV12-4|TRBJ2-1
TGTGCCAGCAGATTTCAGACTAGCGGGAGTAATAGTGAGCAGTTCTTC
CASRFQTSGSNSEQFF
>many|-|TRBV2|TRBJ2-2
TGTGCCAGCAGTGATCCAACAGAATACACCGGGGAGCTGTTTTTT
CASSDPTEYTGELFF
>few|TRBD1|TRBV12-3/TRBV12-4|TRBJ1-5
TGTGCCAGCAGTTGGGACAGGGGAAGTGGCAATCAGCCCCAGCATTTT
CASSWDRGSGNQPQHF
>few|TRBD2|TRBV6-6|TRBJ2-7
TGTGCCAGCAGTTATGTCGCGGGCCCGGGGGGCTACGAGCAGTACTTC
CASSYVAGPGGYEQYF
>-|-|TRBV20-1|TRBJ2-5
TGCAGTGCTCGACTGGACCGGGGCCAGTACTTC
CSARLDRGQYF